One and the same sample provided the 11 T cell receptor beta chains below, sequenced in a study of PD-L1 blockade in urothelial cancer. The repertoire was sequenced with immunoSEQ multiplex PCR; TCRdb's copy has only in-frame clones and lacks some. The sample has about 51,000 clones, around 85% seen once. The specimen was PBMCs, collected around atezolizumab (anti-PD-L1) treatment. These receptors were collected from a man aged 55 to 70 with urothelial cancer.

The genes are TRBV27 and TRBJ2-5; TRBD2 might be the D (5 bases). The germline CDR1 and CDR2 sequences are MNHEY and SMNVEV (reference sequence). The CDR3 spans 13 residues. Deletions cut 2 bases from V and 2 bases from J, with 6 bases between. CDR3 protein: CASSLGSQETQYF. CDR3 nucleotide sequence: TGTGCCAGCAGTTTAGGGAGTCAAGAGACCCAGTACTTC.

This clone was picked up one time. V is TRBV27 and J is TRBJ2-7; tentative D call: TRBD2 (6 bases). Trimming left V 5 bases short and J 6 bases short, with 14 bases between. CDR3 length equals 13 residues. Germline V gene data show CDR1 as MNHEY and CDR2 as SMNVEV (reference sequence). CDR3 in amino acids: CASSRSWGVEQYF. The CDR3 DNA sequence: TGTGCCAGCAGTCGATCTTGGGGGGTCGAGCAGTACTTC.

The chain uses TRBV7-3 and TRBJ1-1, with 10 bases identical to TRBD1. CDR3 length: 13 residues. After removal of 6 bases from V and 10 bases from J, the junction contained 8 bases not matched to a gene. The V gene's germline CDR1 is SGHTA and CDR2 FQGTGA. CDR3 in amino acids: CASSLGQGRPAFF. The CDR3 bases are TGTGCCAGCAGTTTGGGACAGGGGCGTCCAGCTTTCTTT.

The chain is built from TRBV6-5 and TRBJ1-5; TRBD1 aligns across 7 bases. Germline CDR1 MNHEY, CDR2 SVGAGI. Trimming cost V 6 bases and J 5 bases; bases outside gene matches: 7. CDR3 length: 14 amino acids. CDR3 in amino acids: CASSSDRVYQPQHF. In nucleotides, the CDR3 is TGTGCCAGCAGCAGTGACAGGGTGTATCAGCCCCAGCATTTT.

The chain links TRBV27 to TRBJ2-7; 11 positions agree with TRBD2. J lost 0 bases, V lost 6 bases, and 4 bases had no gene match. Germline V gives CDR1 MNHEY, CDR2 SMNVEV (reference sequence). The CDR3 covers 15 residues. The DNA for the CDR3 is TGTGCCAGCAGGGGGACTAGCGGAAACTCCTACGAGCAGTACTTC. Protein: CASRGTSGNSYEQYF.

The chain combines TRBV15 with TRBJ2-1; 8 positions agree with TRBD1. This CDR3 has 16 amino acids. V trimming: 3 bases; J trimming: 0 bases; junction bases outside the gene matches: 4. Germline V gene sequence: CDR1 LNHNV, CDR2 YYDKDF (reference sequence). CDR3 protein: CATSRNRGSSYNEQFF. In nucleotides, the CDR3 is TGTGCCACCAGCAGGAACAGGGGGAGCTCCTACAATGAGCAGTTCTTC. The full variable domain, rest sourced from reference TRBV15 and TRBJ2-1, is DAMVIQNPRYQVTQFGKPVTLSCSQTLNHNVMYWYQQKSSQAPKLLFHYYDKDFNNEADTPDNFQSRRPNTSFCFLDIRSPGLGDTAMYLCATSRNRGSSYNEQFFGPGTRLTVL.

The J gene is TRBJ1-2, the V gene TRBV30; 7 bases agree with TRBD1. V gave up 3 bases and J gave up 8 bases; unmatched junction bases: 9. This CDR3 comprises 13 residues. The germline gives CDR1 GTSNPN, CDR2 SVGIG (reference sequence). As DNA, the CDR3 is TGTGCCTGGAGGACGACAGGGAGGACGGGCTACACCTTC. Translated, it gives CAWRTTGRTGYTF.

The rearrangement links TRBV4-3 to TRBJ1-1; 7 positions agree with TRBD1. V trimming: 0 bases; J trimming: 0 bases; junction bases outside the gene matches: 7. The CDR3 extends over 17 amino acids. Germline V gene sequence: CDR1 LGHNA, CDR2 YSLEER. CDR3 nucleotides: TGCGCCAGCAGCCAAGATCACAGGGGTAAACTGAACACTGAAGCTTTCTTT. Residues: CASSQDHRGKLNTEAFF.

The rearrangement uses TRBV7-2 and TRBJ2-1, with D tentatively TRBD2 (7 bases). This CDR3 is built from 16 residues. CDR1 and CDR2 (germline): SGHTA, FQGNSA. The V and J ends lost 5 bases and 2 bases respectively, with 16 bases between them. CDR3 sequence reads: CASSATGGGAYNEQFF. CDR3 bases: TGTGCCAGCAGCGCAACGGGCGGGGGCGCCTACAATGAGCAGTTCTTC.

The chain has TRBV11-3 and TRBJ1-3; no clear D. The V end lost 5 bases, the J end lost 5 bases, and 10 bases lay between the germline ends. The CDR3 is made up of 13 amino acids. Germline V gives CDR1 SGHNT, CDR2 YENEEA. The CDR3 spells CASSTRGRNTIYF. Written as DNA, the CDR3 is TGTGCCAGCAGCACAAGAGGAAGAAACACCATATATTTT. Full variable domain (missing parts from reference TRBV11-3 and TRBJ1-3): EAGVVQSPRYKIIEKKQPVAFWCNPISGHNTLYWYLQNLGQGPELLIRYENEEAVDDSQLPKDRFSAERLKGVDSTLKIQPAELGDSAVYLCASSTRGRNTIYFGEGSWLTVV.

The rearrangement uses TRBV5-8 and TRBJ2-1; a weak D match, TRBD2 (6 bases). The CDR3 spans 17 residues. Germline V gene data show CDR1 as SGHTS and CDR2 as YDEGEE. V dropped 4 bases and J dropped 6 bases, with 23 bases sitting between them. The CDR3 protein is CASSIDGGTLKSNEQFF. The CDR3 nucleotides are TGTGCCAGCAGCATCGACGGAGGGACTCTCAAGTCCAATGAGCAGTTCTTC. Full variable domain (rest looked up from reference TRBV5-8 and TRBJ2-1): EAGVTQSPTHLIKTRGQQATLRCSPISGHTSVYWYQQALGLGLQFLLWYDEGEERNRGNFPPRFSGRQFPNYSSELNVNALELEDSALYLCASSIDGGTLKSNEQFFGPGTRLTVL.